This TCR beta chain was found in a study of cytomegalovirus exposure and HLA in healthy donors (dated by TCRdb to the late 2010s). For context, the study as a whole: An earlier analysis of roughly 610 of the donors reported 276 Gb of sequence data and 117 million unique TCR beta sequences obtained from about 200 million T cells. Donor age, sex, ethnicity and CMV serostatus were compiled alongside the repertoire data. In the later analysis, no new phenotypic data were used to find candidate immune exposures; instead, reliance was placed on TCR beta sequences and their occurrence across donors. A separate validation cohort of roughly 130 different subjects was used in addition to the roughly 720-subject first cohort. To predict cytomegalovirus infection status, the study brought together high-throughput TCR immunosequencing, statistical association of individual TCRs with disease status, and machine learning. Typing coverage differed by locus: A, B, C, DRB1 and DQB1 were typed in roughly 629-640 donors, DQA1 in 500 to 550, DPA1 in some 570, and DPB1 in roughly 470. The study profiled the T cell repertoires of hundreds of subjects by immunosequencing and related them to cytomegalovirus serostatus. All discovery cohort repertoires had been generated on a single sequencing platform. About 300 gigabases of sequencing data and around 87 million unique TCR sequences were included in an early release covering about 620 HLA-typed donors. Both class I and class II loci were covered by HLA typing, at four-digit resolution. A later analysis re-analyzed previously published TCR beta repertoires from about 600 donors and added high-resolution HLA genotyping to study TCR occurrence patterns. In an earlier analysis of 550 to 700 of the donors, high-throughput TCR beta sequencing was used to judge whether each TCR beta V gene segment behaved as functional or pseudogenic. Four to six DR-DQ haplotypes were handled as single units for association and clustering because linkage in the cohort was strong. Of the approximately 370 genotyped donors, approximately 80% were placed in the genetic ancestry cluster associated with self-reported Caucasian donors. In a later genetic analysis, genome-wide SNP genotypes for about 55% of the roughly 700 donors were used, and that subset was treated as a discovery cohort. Among several hundred genotyped donors of the cohort, an average of around 240,000 unique TCR beta nucleotide sequences was sequenced per donor, of which roughly 17% were non-productive. The study aimed to test whether signatures of past pathogen exposure could be identified by cataloging public T cell receptors. What the work shows at the level of the full study, not this receptor alone: Assigning TCR associations to individual alleles was difficult when HLA alleles, especially DR and DQ, strongly co-occurred. Correlated functional status among segregating V segments might reflect linkage disequilibrium, but an unknown experimental factor could not be ruled out. The authors suggested that the approach could potentially be extended to other disease states and immunological phenotypes. In vitro tests confirmed that a few of the cytomegalovirus-associated TCR beta chains recognize cytomegalovirus antigens. Because counts were too low, 15 to 20 rarely observed V segments, including chromosome 9 orphons, were left out of the earlier analysis of approximately 580 of the donors. At a false discovery rate of 0.05, a later analysis linked approximately 18,000 TCR beta sequences to specific HLA alleles. The only immune exposure information available for the cohort was CMV serostatus. In both the original and validation cohorts, the classifier was reported to diagnose cytomegalovirus status with high specificity and sensitivity. A further reported finding was that TCR beta sequences accurately predicted the HLA-A and HLA-B alleles for most subjects in the first cohort. The 87-base-pair reads could not distinguish some IMGT-functional V segments, including TRBV6-2 and TRBV6-3, so those segments were excluded. An earlier analysis of around 500 of the donors showed that most TCR beta V segments appeared in productive rearrangements either about 90% or about 30% of the time, which broadly matched IMGT annotations. HLA typing was unavailable for some donors at each locus, so association tests used only the typed subset. According to a later genetic analysis, donors in an Asian-associated ancestry cluster had fewer N-insertions in productive TCRs than the roughly 700-donor mean. The study gave a list of about 170 TCR beta chains associated with cytomegalovirus. V-gene and J-gene trimming of TCR beta chains was associated with a missense DCLRE1C variant in a later genetic analysis, and the association was replicated in an independent cohort. A cluster of highly shared sequence variants was judged likely to be a technical artifact of the sequencing pipeline. A later analysis found that TCR association rates varied across HLA loci, with DRB1 alleles showing the most associated TCRs and HLA-C alleles the fewest. Presence/absence analyses assumed roughly uniform sequencing depth across donors, an assumption that may not hold. In a later analysis, most CMV-associated TCR beta chains were found to appear HLA-restricted, with HLA associations seemingly driven largely by CMV exposure. A later analysis found that HLA-associated TCR beta chains were more clonally expanded and had lower generation probabilities than equally common non-associated chains. Most TCR sequences were observed very rarely across donors, whereas some public TCRs were present in many individuals. Several of the top co-occurrence clusters appeared to be linked to parvovirus B19, influenza, CMV and Epstein-Barr virus, according to a later analysis. The cohort was sequenced for TCR beta chains only, and without alpha or paired-chain data the features that could be detected were limited.

V loses 4 bases, J loses 1 base, and the germline ends lie 5 bases apart. The CDR3 numbers 12 residues from cysteine through phenylalanine. Only CDR3 DNA remains: 36 bases, in frame from the first base. Sequences SGHNT (CDR1) and YYREEE (CDR2) are obtained from the germline V gene (reference sequence). The library was prepared using the immunoSEQ multiplex PCR assay. For the multiplex PCR, a mixture combining 60 forward primers for TCR Vbeta segments and 13 reverse primers for TCR Jbeta segments was used. The CDR3 region of rearranged TCR beta genes was amplified from genomic DNA by a multiplex PCR assay. The amplified TCR beta libraries were sequenced on the Illumina HiSeq System as 87-base-pair reads. As for the original processing: A later analysis tallied 80 million to 95 million unique TCR beta chains across the 600 to 700 repertoires, and around 12 million of those chains were shared by two or more donors. To remove PCR and sequencing errors, raw reads were error-corrected and collapsed into unique sequences using a nearest-neighbor algorithm that merged closely related sequences. CDR3 sequences were aligned to IMGT reference sequences to assign V, D and J gene segments. For a sequence to be retained, a match of at least six nucleotides to both a V gene segment and a J gene segment was required. A rearrangement counted as productive if the CDR3 had no stop codons and remained in frame with V and J, and every other rearrangement counted as non-productive. CDR3 was defined according to IMGT convention as the region running from the second conserved V-encoded cysteine to the conserved J-encoded phenylalanine. Sequences without an unambiguous match to a single V gene segment were excluded from the earlier analysis of 450 to 650 of the donors. An earlier analysis of around 600 of the donors classified V segments as functional when productive rearrangements were above 56.7% and as segregating when the standard deviation between donors was above 5%. To diagnose cytomegalovirus status from the catalog of TCR beta chain sequences, a statistical classification framework was built. A later analysis assigned V and J genes by comparing TCR nucleotide sequences with IMGT/GENE-DB human TR gene sequences. The TCRdist pipeline was used in a later analysis to assign CDR3 sequences and most-parsimonious VDJ recombination scenarios. In a later analysis, every TCR beta chain was defined by the combination of its CDR3 amino acid sequence and its V-gene family, and reads without a unique V-gene family were dropped. A later analysis removed 592 highly shared, low-generation-probability nucleotide sequences to deal with suspected cross-contamination and a sequencing artifact. For each public chain, a later analysis derived a clonal expansion index from normalized ranks of inferred template counts within each repertoire. Generation probabilities in a later analysis came from a VDJ recombination model fitted to out-of-frame rearrangements, and those results were checked against IGoR. In a later analysis, hypergeometric tests were used to score TCR-TCR, TCR-HLA and TCR-CMV co-occurrence, with a repertoire-size bias correction applied to TCR pairs. False discovery rates were estimated in a later analysis by permuting HLA or CMV assignments 20 times. In a later analysis, co-occurring TCRs were grouped using DBSCAN, and TCRdist sequence similarity was added for clustering within HLA-allele-positive subsets. Repertoires with fewer than 30,000 or more than 120,000 public chains, plus five repertoires with anomalous nucleotide sharing, were excluded from co-occurrence clustering. TCRdb stores this immuneACCESS table with in-frame sequences only. Part of the clones is absent; in the studies checked, under half of the shortfall reflects unresolved V genes, and no reason is known for the rest. V and J calls and clone size are given by that table; D and trimming were obtained from the DNA. Present in this sample are about 69,000 clones, roughly 68% of which were seen just once. The ten biggest clones cover around 10% of the sample.

In total, 666 healthy bone marrow donors made up the cohort. All cohort members were sampled while nominally healthy, although unrecorded immune exposures were likely present. The donor was CMV seropositive and belonged to the group of around 300 seropositive cohort members. A peripheral blood sample was collected from each donor, and TCR beta sequencing was performed on peripheral blood mononuclear cells. The Qiagen DNeasy Blood Extraction Kit was used to extract genomic DNA from the blood cell samples. A remark on this clone: Its antigen has not been determined. Within one base of it there is no much larger clone, and no base qualities were kept.

The sequence came from a woman in her sixties in good health and CMV-seropositive. This sequence uses TRBV5-4 and TRBJ1-1; no D gene call is confident. The material sequenced was PBMCs. The CDR3 protein sequence reads: CASSVENTEAFF. The DNA sequence is given as TGTGCCAGCAGCGTAGAGAACACTGAAGCTTTCTTT.